Presented here are 3 T cell receptor beta chains from one specimen sequenced in a study of blood T cell repertoires in COVID-19. The method was immunoSEQ multiplex PCR; TCRdb's version includes in-frame clones alone and lacks a portion of them. The sample contains about 400,000 clones, over 85% of which appear only once. Sequenced: PBMCs or T cells enriched from blood (not recorded which). The receptors were gathered from a woman between 25 and 40 years old who had recovered from COVID-19.

The rearrangement links TRBV30 to TRBJ2-7; D possibly corresponds to TRBD1 (5 bases). Trimming took off 0 bases at V and 2 bases at J, with 11 bases between the two ends. The CDR3 runs 14 residues. Germline V gene sequence: CDR1 GTSNPN, CDR2 SVGIG (reference sequence). Written as DNA, the CDR3 is TGTGCCTGGAGTGTAGGTCGCAGGGCCTACGAGCAGTACTTC. Protein sequence: CAWSVGRRAYEQYF.

The chain carries TRBV5-1 and TRBJ2-3; 7 positions match TRBD1. The CDR3 has 15 amino acids. J lost 1 base, V lost 0 bases, and 2 bases had no gene match. Germline V CDR1 and CDR2: SGHRS, YFSETQ. The chain's CDR3 is CASSLGQGGTDTQYF. CDR3 DNA sequence: TGCGCCAGCAGCTTGGGGCAGGGGGGCACAGATACGCAGTATTTT.

The rearrangement uses TRBV19 and TRBJ1-5; 7 nucleotides match TRBD1. Germline trimming cut 6 bases from V and 5 bases from J; bases unmatched to any gene: 10. The CDR3 is made up of 15 amino acids. CDR1 is LNHDA, CDR2 SQIVND, per germline (reference sequence). CDR3 coding DNA: TGTGCCAGTAGACCTCTTGGGACAGCCTATCAGCCCCAGCATTTT. Its protein product is CASRPLGTAYQPQHF.